This T cell receptor (beta chain) comes out of a study of T-cell memory formation after mild COVID-19. The V gene lost 2 bases and the J gene lost 3 bases, with 15 bases spanning the gap. The CDR3 loop spans 16 amino acids. The germline CDR1 and CDR2 sequences are SGHKS and YYEKEE (reference sequence). TCRdb redid the calling of the 5' RACE reads with MiXCR, one entry per CDR3 protein. The sample lists hundreds of thousands of distinct CDR3 sequences, around 27% occurring once. General observations from the study: Clones from the second wave (peaking day 37) had unconfirmed SARS-CoV-2 specificity. There was a balanced CD4/CD8 profile in clones contracting day 15 to 85, and later expanders leaned CD4+.

With regard to this clonotype: Its specificity is not known.

The clonotype originates from an adult woman who had mild COVID-19 (a few samples of this study predate the infection). Cell type and time point are not known. Source material: PBMCs or a T cell subset sorted from them (not recorded which). The V and J genes are TRBV5-5 and TRBJ2-1, with D tentatively TRBD1 (5 bases). Written as DNA, the CDR3 is TGTGCCAGCAGCTTTGGTCAGGGTATAGTCTACAATGAGCAGTTCTTC. Translated, it gives CASSFGQGIVYNEQFF.